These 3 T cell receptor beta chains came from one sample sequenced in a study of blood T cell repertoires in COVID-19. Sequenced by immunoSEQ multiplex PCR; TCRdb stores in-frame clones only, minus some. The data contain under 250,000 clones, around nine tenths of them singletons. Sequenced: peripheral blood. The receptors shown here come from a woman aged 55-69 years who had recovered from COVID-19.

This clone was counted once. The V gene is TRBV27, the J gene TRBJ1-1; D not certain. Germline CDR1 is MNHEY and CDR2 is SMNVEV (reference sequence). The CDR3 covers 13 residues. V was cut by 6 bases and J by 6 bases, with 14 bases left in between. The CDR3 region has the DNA TGTGCCAGCAGCCCTACTACTGTTTCTGAAGCTTTCTTT. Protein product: CASSPTTVSEAFF.

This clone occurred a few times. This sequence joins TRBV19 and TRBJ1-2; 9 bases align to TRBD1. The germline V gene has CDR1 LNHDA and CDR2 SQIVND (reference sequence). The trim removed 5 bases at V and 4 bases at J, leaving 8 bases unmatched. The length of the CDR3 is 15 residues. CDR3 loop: CASSATGGAGYGYTF. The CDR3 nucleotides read TGTGCCAGTAGTGCAACAGGGGGCGCGGGCTATGGCTACACCTTC.

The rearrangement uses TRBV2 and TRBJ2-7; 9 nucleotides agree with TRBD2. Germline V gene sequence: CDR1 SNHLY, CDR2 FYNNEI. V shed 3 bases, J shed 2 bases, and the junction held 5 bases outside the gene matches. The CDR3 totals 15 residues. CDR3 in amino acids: CASSEGLARTYEQYF. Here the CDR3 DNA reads TGTGCCAGCAGTGAGGGACTAGCCCGTACCTACGAGCAGTACTTC.